The 13 T cell receptor beta chains presented below share a single source sample, sequenced in a study of blood T cell repertoires in COVID-19. Using immunoSEQ multiplex PCR, the repertoire was profiled, and TCRdb retains in-frame clones only, with some absent. The sample yields approximately 67,000 clones, around 93% seen once. The sequenced material came from peripheral blood. The receptors shown here come from a woman aged 55-69 years with active COVID-19.

This clone was detected only a few times. The V call is TRBV24-1, the J call TRBJ1-4, with TRBD1 identical over 8 bases. Germline CDR1 and CDR2: KGHDR and SFDVKD. The V segment lost 6 bases and the J segment 4 bases; nucleotides outside the gene matches: 15. This CDR3 is built from 18 residues. The CDR3 sequence: CATSSDRATTKINEKLFF. CDR3 in DNA: TGTGCCACCAGTTCGGACAGGGCAACCACAAAAATTAATGAAAAACTGTTTTTT.

CDR3 residues: CASLRGGATGVAEETQYF. CDR3 sequence (DNA): TGTGCCAGCCTCAGGGGGGGGGCGACAGGGGTTGCAGAGGAGACCCAGTACTTC. This chain uses TRBV28 with TRBJ2-5, with D possibly matching TRBD1 (8 bases). This CDR3 is 18 amino acids long. In germline, CDR1 is MDHEN, CDR2 SYDVKM. V dropped 8 bases and J dropped 5 bases, with 30 bases sitting between them.

The CDR3 DNA reads as TGCAGCGTAAGGACAGGTATCACAGATACGCAGTATTTT. Translation gives CSVRTGITDTQYF. The genes are TRBV29-1 and TRBJ2-3; 7 bases are shared with TRBD1. CDR1 and CDR2 from the germline V gene are SQVTM and ANQGSEA. There are 13 residues in the CDR3. V shed 6 bases, J shed 2 bases, and the junction held 5 bases outside the gene matches.

The rearrangement uses TRBV5-1 and TRBJ2-1; a weak D match, TRBD1 (5 bases). The length of the CDR3 is 16 residues. V lost 0 bases to trimming and J lost 8 bases, with 18 bases between them. From germline, CDR1 is SGHRS and CDR2 YFSETQ. This CDR3 reads CASSLARRSQGDEQFF. The DNA for the CDR3 is TGCGCCAGCAGCTTGGCCCGACGGAGTCAAGGGGATGAGCAGTTCTTC.

The chain has TRBV21-1 and TRBJ2-7; the table's D gene call, TRBD1, was not cross checked with the DNA. TRBV21-1 is a listed pseudogene. This CDR3 has 13 residues. The CDR3 nucleotides read TGTGCCAGCAGCAACCCGGGACACCCCTACGAAGACTTC. Its protein product is CASSNPGHPYEDF.

In its sample, this clone was seen a few times. CDR3: CASSPGQVFYGYTF. CDR3 sequence (DNA): TGTGCCAGCAGCCCAGGACAGGTTTTCTATGGCTACACCTTC. The V call is TRBV7-9, the J call TRBJ1-2; 7 nucleotides align to TRBD1. In germline, CDR1 is SEHNR, CDR2 FQNEAQ (reference sequence). Trimming removed 5 bases from V and 4 bases from J; junction bases left unmatched: 7. The length of the CDR3 is 14 residues. Based on the CDR3 plus reference TRBV7-9 and TRBJ1-2, the full variable domain is DTGVSQNPRHKITKRGQNVTFRCDPISEHNRLYWYRQTLGQGPEFLTYFQNEAQLEKSRLLSDRFSAERPKGSFSTLEIQRTEQGDSAMYLCASSPGQVFYGYTFGSGTRLTVV.

The chain joins TRBV7-2 to TRBJ1-2; D unclear. The V gene lost 2 bases and the J gene lost 2 bases, with 9 bases spanning the gap. The CDR3 spans 14 residues. Germline V gives CDR1 SGHTA, CDR2 FQGNSA. The CDR3 is CASSLSTRNYGYTF. As DNA, the CDR3 is TGTGCCAGCAGCTTATCCACCCGGAACTATGGCTACACCTTC.

This clone rates as medium-sized. V is TRBV28 and J is TRBJ2-2, with D perhaps TRBD2 (6 bases). CDR1 and CDR2 from the germline V gene are MDHEN and SYDVKM. This CDR3 has 14 residues. V gave up 5 bases and J gave up 8 bases, with 15 bases separating them. CDR3 in amino acids: CASSQTSASGELFF. For the CDR3, the DNA is TGTGCCAGCAGTCAGACTAGTGCCTCTGGGGAGCTGTTTTTT.

The chain recombines TRBV6-5 with TRBJ2-7; 8 bases fit TRBD1. CDR3 size: 15 residues. In germline, CDR1 is MNHEY, CDR2 SVGAGI. The V segment lost 7 bases and the J segment 6 bases; nucleotides outside the gene matches: 14. The CDR3 region has the DNA TGTGCCAGCACCCCACCGGACAGGGTCAATTCCGAGCAGTACTTC. Translating it yields CASTPPDRVNSEQYF.

The chain combines TRBV7-8 with TRBJ2-1, with a possible D match to TRBD2 (6 bases). The CDR3 consists of 16 residues. Between the trimmed V and J ends, which lost 1 base and 8 bases, there was a span of 18 bases. Germline CDR1 and CDR2: SGHVS and FQNEAQ. CDR3 sequence: CASSLVRTQEGDEQFF. In nucleotides, the CDR3 is TGTGCCAGCAGCTTAGTCCGGACTCAGGAGGGTGATGAGCAGTTCTTC.

The chain links TRBV18 to TRBJ2-1; weak D call: TRBD1 (5 bases). CDR3 length: 16 amino acids. Germline V gene lookup returns CDR1 KGHSH and CDR2 LQKENI. V was pared by 3 bases and J by 8 bases, with 20 bases between. The CDR3, as DNA: TGTGCCAGCTCACCGGTAGGAACGCAGGGAACCCATGAGCAGTTCTTC. Translating it yields CASSPVGTQGTHEQFF. The full variable domain, with the rest looked up from reference TRBV18 and TRBJ2-1, is NAGVMQNPRHLVRRRGQEARLRCSPMKGHSHVYWYRQLPEEGLKFMVYLQKENIIDESGMPKERFSAEFPKEGPSILRIQQVVRGDSAAYFCASSPVGTQGTHEQFFGPGTRLTVL.

The chain employs TRBV5-1 and TRBJ2-1; 12 bases are shared with TRBD2. The germline V gene encodes CDR1 SGHRS and CDR2 YFSETQ. This CDR3 is built from 16 residues. V lost 2 bases, J lost 4 bases, and 4 bases stayed unmatched. For the CDR3, the DNA is TGCGCCAGCAGCTTAGGACTAGCGGGACAATACAATGAGCAGTTCTTC. This encodes CASSLGLAGQYNEQFF.

The J gene is TRBJ2-1, the V gene TRBV28, with 10 positions matching TRBD2. CDR1 and CDR2 (germline): MDHEN, SYDVKM. Losses at the gene ends were 5 bases for V and 2 bases for J; bases not matched to a gene: 3. The CDR3 has 15 amino acids. In DNA form, the CDR3 reads TGTGCCAGCAGTCCACTAGCGGGGACCTACAATGAGCAGTTCTTC. The encoded protein is CASSPLAGTYNEQFF.